This T cell receptor (beta chain) comes out of a study of T cell repertoires in cytomegalovirus infection. Broader study findings: CMV-specific TCR beta clonotypes restricted by HLA-C were the ones dominating the ex vivo response.

Worth noting for this clonotype: Antigen unknown.

CDR3 length: 11 amino acids. CDR1 and CDR2 from the germline V gene are DFQATT and SNEGSKA (reference sequence). The germline V and J ends were trimmed by 4 bases and 7 bases, with 9 bases remaining between them. A single record per CDR3 protein comes from TCRdb applying MiXCR to the reads. The data hold some 500,000 distinct CDR3 sequences, with 40% observed a single time. The receptor was isolated from a human donor in good health (CMV status not recorded). Some clones in this sample may be carry-over from other donors' samples. The chain uses TRBV20-1 and TRBJ2-3; a possible D gene is TRBD2 (6 bases). This specimen was cultured PBMCs, taken from culture after CMV antigen stimulation. This CDR3 reads CSAMGDYTQYF. DNA of the CDR3: TGCAGTGCTATGGGGGACTATACGCAGTATTTT.